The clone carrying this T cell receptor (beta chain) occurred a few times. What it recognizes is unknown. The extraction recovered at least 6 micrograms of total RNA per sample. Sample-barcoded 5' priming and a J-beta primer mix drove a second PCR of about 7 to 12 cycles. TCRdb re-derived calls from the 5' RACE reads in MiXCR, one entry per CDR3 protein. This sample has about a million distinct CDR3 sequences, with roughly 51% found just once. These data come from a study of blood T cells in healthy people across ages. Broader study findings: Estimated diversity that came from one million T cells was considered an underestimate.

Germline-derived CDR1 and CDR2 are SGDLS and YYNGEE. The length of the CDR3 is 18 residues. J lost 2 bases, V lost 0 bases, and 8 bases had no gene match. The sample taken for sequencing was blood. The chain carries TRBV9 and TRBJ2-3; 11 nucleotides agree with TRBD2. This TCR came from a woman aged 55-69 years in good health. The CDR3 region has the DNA TGTGCCAGCAGCGTAGGACTAGCGGGACCTGGTCTCACAGATACGCAGTATTTT. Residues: CASSVGLAGPGLTDTQYF.